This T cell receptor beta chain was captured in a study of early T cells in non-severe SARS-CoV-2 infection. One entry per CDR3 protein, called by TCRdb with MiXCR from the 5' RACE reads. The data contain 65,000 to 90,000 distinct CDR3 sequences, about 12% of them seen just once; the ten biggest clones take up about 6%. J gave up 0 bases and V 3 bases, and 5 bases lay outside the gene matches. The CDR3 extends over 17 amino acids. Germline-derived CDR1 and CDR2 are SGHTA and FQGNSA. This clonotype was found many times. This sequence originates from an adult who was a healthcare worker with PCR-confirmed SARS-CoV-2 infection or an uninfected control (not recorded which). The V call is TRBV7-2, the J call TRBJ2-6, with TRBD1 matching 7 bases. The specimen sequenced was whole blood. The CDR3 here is CASSFRGISSGANVLTF. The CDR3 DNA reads TGTGCCAGCAGCTTCAGGGGGATCAGCTCTGGGGCCAACGTCCTGACTTTC.